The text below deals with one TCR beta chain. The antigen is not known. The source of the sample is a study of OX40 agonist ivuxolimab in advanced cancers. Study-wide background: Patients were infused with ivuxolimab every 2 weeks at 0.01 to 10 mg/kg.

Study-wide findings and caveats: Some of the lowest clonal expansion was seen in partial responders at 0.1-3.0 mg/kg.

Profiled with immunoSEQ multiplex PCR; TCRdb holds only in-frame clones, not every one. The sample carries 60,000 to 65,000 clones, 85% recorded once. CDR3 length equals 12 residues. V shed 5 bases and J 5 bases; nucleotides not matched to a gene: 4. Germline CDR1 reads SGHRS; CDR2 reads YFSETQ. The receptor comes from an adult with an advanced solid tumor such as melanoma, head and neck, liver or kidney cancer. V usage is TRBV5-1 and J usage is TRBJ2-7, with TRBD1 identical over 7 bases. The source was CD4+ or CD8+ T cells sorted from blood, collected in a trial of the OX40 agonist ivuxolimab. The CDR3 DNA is TGCGCCAGCAGTCTTACAGGGGACGAGCAGTACTTC. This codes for CASSLTGDEQYF.